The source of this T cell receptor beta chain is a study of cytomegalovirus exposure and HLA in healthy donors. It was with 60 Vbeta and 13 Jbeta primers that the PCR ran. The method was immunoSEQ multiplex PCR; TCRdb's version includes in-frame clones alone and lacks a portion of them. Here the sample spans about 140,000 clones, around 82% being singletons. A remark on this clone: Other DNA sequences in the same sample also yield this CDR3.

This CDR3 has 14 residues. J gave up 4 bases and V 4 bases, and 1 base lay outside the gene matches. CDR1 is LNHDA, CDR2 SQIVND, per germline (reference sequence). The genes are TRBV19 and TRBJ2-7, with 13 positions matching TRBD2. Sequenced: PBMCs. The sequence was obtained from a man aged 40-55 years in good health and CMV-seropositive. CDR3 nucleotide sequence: TGTGCCAGTAGTAGGACTAGCGGGAGTTACGAGCAGTACTTC. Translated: CASSRTSGSYEQYF.